The T cell receptor beta chain described here comes from a study of cytomegalovirus exposure and HLA in healthy donors (dated by TCRdb to the late 2010s). In the study overall: An earlier analysis of 587 of the donors reported 276 Gb of sequence data and approximately 120 million unique TCR beta sequences obtained from 180 million or so T cells. An early release that covered several hundred HLA-typed donors contained approximately 300 gigabases of sequencing data and 80 million or so unique TCR sequences. Of the 300 to 400 genotyped donors, approximately 83% fell in the genetic ancestry cluster associated with self-reported Caucasian donors. The aim of the study was to test whether cataloging public T cell receptors could identify signatures of past pathogen exposure. The study used immunosequencing to profile the T cell repertoires of approximately 650 subjects and linked those repertoires to cytomegalovirus serostatus. Besides the first cohort of about 730 subjects, a separate validation cohort made up of over a hundred different subjects was used. To predict cytomegalovirus infection status, the study brought together high-throughput TCR immunosequencing, statistical association of individual TCRs with disease status, and machine learning. In a later analysis, previously published TCR beta repertoires from some 640 donors were re-analyzed and high-resolution HLA genotyping was added so that TCR occurrence patterns could be studied. Rather than drawing on any new phenotypic data, the later analysis identified candidate immune exposures from TCR beta sequences and the way those sequences occurred across donors. In an earlier analysis of roughly 540 of the donors, high-throughput TCR beta sequencing was used to judge whether each TCR beta V gene segment behaved as functional or pseudogenic. Alongside the repertoire data, information on donor age, sex, ethnicity and CMV serostatus was compiled. In a later genetic analysis, genome-wide SNP genotypes for about 65% of the roughly 700 donors were used, and that subset was treated as a discovery cohort. Every repertoire in the discovery cohort had been generated on one and the same sequencing platform. HLA typing covered class I and class II loci at four-digit resolution. The number of donors typed differed by locus, with 629-630 for A, B, C, DRB1 and DQB1, 522 for DQA1, 600 to 610 for DPA1, and some 450 for DPB1. About five DR-DQ haplotypes were treated as single units for association and clustering because of strong linkage in the cohort. On average, 235,054 unique TCR beta nucleotide sequences were sequenced per donor among more than 350 genotyped donors of the cohort, with 15% to 20% of those sequences being non-productive.

Overall study results and their limits: The authors suggested that the approach could potentially be extended to other disease states and immunological phenotypes. Because the 87-base-pair reads could not distinguish some IMGT-functional V segments, including TRBV6-2 and TRBV6-3, those segments were excluded. In vitro tests confirmed that three of the cytomegalovirus-associated TCR beta chains recognize cytomegalovirus antigens. While some public TCRs were present in many individuals, most TCR sequences turned up only very rarely across donors. In a later analysis, the rate of TCR association differed among HLA loci, with DRB1 alleles having the most associated TCRs and HLA-C alleles having the fewest. Linkage disequilibrium might explain the correlated functional status among segregating V segments, but an unknown experimental factor could not be ruled out. In a later genetic analysis, fewer N-insertions in productive TCRs were reported among donors in an Asian-associated ancestry cluster than the roughly 640-donor mean. The study gave a list of about 170 TCR beta chains associated with cytomegalovirus. Cytomegalovirus status was reported to be diagnosed by the classifier with high specificity and sensitivity in both the original and validation cohorts. Most CMV-associated TCR beta chains appeared to be HLA-restricted in a later analysis, and the HLA associations seemed to be driven largely by CMV exposure. The only immune exposure information available for the cohort was CMV serostatus. Because counts were too low, about 18 rarely observed V segments, including chromosome 9 orphons, were excluded from the earlier analysis of around 590 of the donors. A further reported finding was that TCR beta sequences accurately predicted the HLA-A and HLA-B alleles for most subjects in the first cohort. A group of highly shared sequence variants was considered likely to be a technical artifact of the sequencing pipeline. In a later analysis, HLA-associated TCR beta chains showed more clonal expansion and lower generation probabilities than non-associated chains that were equally common. V-gene and J-gene trimming of TCR beta chains was associated with a missense DCLRE1C variant in a later genetic analysis, and the association was replicated in an independent cohort. Assigning TCR associations to individual alleles was difficult when HLA alleles, especially DR and DQ, strongly co-occurred. An earlier analysis of 587 of the donors showed that most TCR beta V segments appeared in productive rearrangements either about 90% or about 30% of the time, which broadly matched IMGT annotations. In this cohort, only TCR beta chains were sequenced, and detectable features were limited by the absence of alpha or paired-chain data. Presence/absence analyses assumed roughly uniform sequencing depth across donors, an assumption that may not hold. In a later analysis, several top co-occurrence clusters were reported to appear linked to parvovirus B19, influenza, CMV and Epstein-Barr virus. Because HLA typing was unavailable for some donors at each locus, only the typed subset was used in association tests. Specific HLA alleles were associated with 15,000 to 20,000 TCR beta sequences at a false discovery rate of 0.05 in a later analysis.

Receptor amplification or capture employed the immunoSEQ multiplex PCR assay. The multiplex PCR relied on a mix of 60 forward primers for TCR Vbeta segments and 13 reverse primers for TCR Jbeta segments. A multiplex PCR assay on genomic DNA amplified the CDR3 region of rearranged TCR beta genes. On the Illumina HiSeq System, the amplified TCR beta libraries were sequenced as 87-base-pair reads. On the authors' methods: A later analysis counted some 74 million unique TCR beta chains across the roughly 700 repertoires, and roughly 10 million of these chains were shared by at least two donors. Raw reads were error-corrected and collapsed into unique sequences by a nearest-neighbor algorithm in which closely related sequences were merged to remove PCR and sequencing errors. To assign V, D and J gene segments, CDR3 sequences were aligned to IMGT reference sequences. For a sequence to be retained, a match of at least six nucleotides to both a V gene segment and a J gene segment was required. A rearrangement counted as productive if the CDR3 had no stop codons and remained in frame with V and J, and every other rearrangement counted as non-productive. CDR3 was defined by IMGT convention, running from the second conserved V-encoded cysteine to the conserved J-encoded phenylalanine. In an earlier analysis of more than 550 of the donors, sequences lacking an unambiguous match to a single V gene segment were excluded. An earlier analysis of 587 of the donors called V segments functional above 56.7% productive rearrangements and segregating when the between-donor standard deviation exceeded 5%. A statistical classification framework was built for diagnosing cytomegalovirus status from the catalog of TCR beta chain sequences. A later analysis assigned V and J genes by comparing TCR nucleotide sequences with IMGT/GENE-DB human TR gene sequences. Using the TCRdist pipeline, a later analysis assigned CDR3 sequences along with most-parsimonious VDJ recombination scenarios. In a later analysis, each TCR beta chain was defined by its CDR3 amino acid sequence together with its V-gene family, and reads lacking a unique V-gene family were excluded. As a way to deal with suspected cross-contamination and a sequencing artifact, a later analysis dropped 640 or so nucleotide sequences that were highly shared and had low generation probability. A later analysis calculated a clonal expansion index for each public chain from normalized within-repertoire ranks of inferred template counts. Generation probabilities in a later analysis came from a VDJ recombination model fitted to out-of-frame rearrangements, and those results were checked against IGoR. A later analysis scored TCR-TCR, TCR-HLA and TCR-CMV co-occurrence with hypergeometric tests, applying a repertoire-size bias correction to TCR pairs. To estimate false discovery rates, a later analysis permuted the HLA or CMV assignments 20 times. In a later analysis, co-occurring TCRs were grouped with DBSCAN, and TCRdist sequence similarity was added when clustering was performed within HLA-allele-positive subsets. Co-occurrence clustering excluded repertoires with fewer than 30,000 or more than 120,000 public chains, plus five with anomalous nucleotide sharing. TCRdb stores this immuneACCESS table with in-frame sequences only. Part of the clones is absent; in the studies checked, under half of the shortfall reflects unresolved V genes, and no reason is known for the rest. That table supplies the V and J calls and clone size; D and trimming were determined from the DNA. This sample holds 150,000 to 200,000 clones; about two thirds were observed only once. The leading ten clones occupy roughly 2.5% of the sample.

In regard to this clone: Its antigen remains undetermined. The input lacks base qualities; no much larger clone sits a single base away.

For CDR1 and CDR2, the germline V gene lists SGHVS and FQNEAQ. From its cysteine to its phenylalanine, the CDR3 spans 17 amino acids. Only the CDR3 portion is preserved as DNA: 51 bases, with reading frame beginning at the first base. Trimming at the junction amounts to 1 base on V and 0 bases on J, and the germline ends lie 15 bases apart. The cohort consisted of more than 650 healthy bone marrow donors. Cohort members were all nominally healthy when sampled, although unrecorded immune exposures were likely present. CMV serostatus was positive for 289 and negative for about 55% of the 666 cohort members, and was not recorded for this donor. Each donor provided a peripheral blood sample, and peripheral blood mononuclear cells were used for TCR beta sequencing. The Qiagen DNeasy Blood Extraction Kit was used to extract genomic DNA from the blood cell samples.

Sample: PBMCs. Recombination connected TRBV7-8 to TRBJ1-1; the D gene cannot be resolved reliably. The clonotype originates from a human donor in good health. CDR3 reads: CASSLEPFQNMNTEAFF. The DNA sequence is given as TGTGCCAGCAGCTTAGAACCGTTCCAGAATATGAACACTGAAGCTTTCTTT.